This T cell receptor (beta chain) was sequenced for a study of blood T cell repertoires in COVID-19 (dated by TCRdb to 2019 to 2021). Turning to the overall study: Collaborator samples came from the United States, Italy and Spain and covered acute and convalescent phases of COVID-19. The prospective study material was composed of cDNA or gDNA derived from T cells, B-cell-depleted T cells, or PBMCs. The dataset comprised deeply sampled blood TCRbeta repertoires from subjects exposed to, actively infected with, or recovered from COVID-19. The repertoires were made available in a free public database intended to serve as a resource for research on the immune response to SARS-CoV-2. Samples were obtained from the ongoing ImmuneRACE study (first 160 participants) and from over 1,000 subjects provided by 6 global collaborators. The sample metadata nearly always contained a de-identified subject ID, COVID-19 status, age in years and sex. Where available, HLA class I and class II types were taken from metadata supplied by the sample provider and were not determined by assay-based typing. Study-level results and caveats: Clinical and demographic metadata were provided uncurated, with the amount varying by source and participant.

For this chain, trimming is 1 base at the V end and 5 bases at the J end, and the number of junction bases without a gene match is 8. The germline V gene encodes CDR1 LGHDT and CDR2 YNNKEL (reference sequence). The CDR3 measures 16 amino acids from cysteine to phenylalanine. Just the 48-base CDR3 DNA is kept, in frame starting at base 1. On this clone: The antigen it recognizes is unknown. Within one base of it there is no much larger clone, and no base qualities were kept.

Collaborating institutions collected whole blood in K2EDTA tubes following their own protocols. For TCRbeta analysis, collaborator samples were shipped as frozen whole blood, as isolated PBMCs, or as DNA extracted from either sample type. TCRbeta CDR3 regions were amplified from genomic DNA by means of the immunoSEQ Assay, a bias-controlled multiplex PCR. In the original analysis: Within the assay, amplification of reference gene primers was used to estimate how many nucleated cells each sample contained. To quantify the absolute abundance of each unique TCRbeta CDR3 rearrangement, sequence reads were collapsed and filtered. For each sample, productive Simpson clonality was calculated as the square root of Simpson's diversity index across productive rearrangements. TCRdb retrieved this table from immuneACCESS and kept in-frame rearrangements only. Not all clones are present; in checked studies, unresolved V genes account for under half, and no reason is known for the remainder. The D gene and trimming were derived from the DNA, and the V and J assignments and clone size from that table. This sample gives about 250,000 clones in total; roughly 91% of them show up just once. The ten largest account for more than 0.75% of the sample.

The TCR was taken from a young man with acute or convalescent COVID-19. The chain couples TRBV3-1 (or the pseudogene TRBV3-2) to TRBJ2-7; TRBD1 fits 10 bases in the junction. The sample taken for sequencing was peripheral blood. In nucleotide form, the sequence is TGTGCCAGCAGCCAAGGGAATGACAGGGGGCGGAACGAGCAGTACTTC. It encodes CASSQGNDRGRNEQYF.